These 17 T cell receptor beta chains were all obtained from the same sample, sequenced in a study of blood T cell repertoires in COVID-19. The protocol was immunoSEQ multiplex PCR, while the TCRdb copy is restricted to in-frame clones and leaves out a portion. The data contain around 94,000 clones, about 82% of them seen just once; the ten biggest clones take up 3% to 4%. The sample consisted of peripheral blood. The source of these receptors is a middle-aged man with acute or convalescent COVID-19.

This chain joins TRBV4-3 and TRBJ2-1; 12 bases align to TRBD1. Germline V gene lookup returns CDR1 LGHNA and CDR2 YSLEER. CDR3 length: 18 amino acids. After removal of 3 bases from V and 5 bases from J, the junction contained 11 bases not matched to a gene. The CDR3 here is CASSQGQGASSGDNEQFF. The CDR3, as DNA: TGCGCCAGCAGCCAGGGACAGGGGGCGTCTAGCGGGGACAATGAGCAGTTCTTC.

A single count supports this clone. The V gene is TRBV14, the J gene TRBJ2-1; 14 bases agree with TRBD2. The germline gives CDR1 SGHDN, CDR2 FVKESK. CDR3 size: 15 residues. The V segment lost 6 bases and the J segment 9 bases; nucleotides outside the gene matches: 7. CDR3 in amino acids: CASSTTSGRASEQFF. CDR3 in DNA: TGTGCCAGCAGTACGACTAGCGGGAGGGCGAGTGAGCAGTTCTTC.

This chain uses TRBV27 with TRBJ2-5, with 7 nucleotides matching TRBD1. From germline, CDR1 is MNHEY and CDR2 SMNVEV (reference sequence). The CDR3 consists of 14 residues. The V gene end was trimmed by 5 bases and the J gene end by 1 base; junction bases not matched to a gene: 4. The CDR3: CASSKRQGQETQYF. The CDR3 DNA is TGTGCCAGCAGTAAAAGACAGGGCCAAGAGACCCAGTACTTC.

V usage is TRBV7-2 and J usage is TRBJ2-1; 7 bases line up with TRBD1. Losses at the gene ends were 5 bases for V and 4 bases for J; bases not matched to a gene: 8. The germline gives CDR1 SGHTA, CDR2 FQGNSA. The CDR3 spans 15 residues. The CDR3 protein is CASSLTGVGYNEQFF. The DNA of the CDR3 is TGTGCCAGCAGCCTAACAGGGGTGGGGTACAATGAGCAGTTCTTC. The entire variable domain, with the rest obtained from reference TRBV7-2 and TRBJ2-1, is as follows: GAGVSQSPSNKVTEKGKDVELRCDPISGHTALYWYRQSLGQGLEFLIYFQGNSAPDKSGLPSDRFSAERTGGSVSTLTIQRTQQEDSAVYLCASSLTGVGYNEQFFGPGTRLTVL.

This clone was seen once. In DNA, the CDR3 is TGTGCCAGCAGGCCGACTAGCGGGAGTACAGATACGCAGTATTTT. It specifies CASRPTSGSTDTQYF. The chain joins TRBV2 to TRBJ2-3; 12 bases map to TRBD2. This CDR3 is 15 amino acids long. J was trimmed by 3 bases and V by 6 bases; bases with no gene match: 4. The V gene's germline CDR1 is SNHLY and CDR2 FYNNEI.

The CDR3 region has the DNA TGTGCCAGCTCCGACGGGACAGGGCCTGGAAACACCATATATTTT. Protein: CASSDGTGPGNTIYF. The J gene is TRBJ1-3, the V gene TRBV18, with TRBD1 identical over 9 bases. Germline CDR1 reads KGHSH; CDR2 reads LQKENI. Germline trimming cut 6 bases from V and 2 bases from J; bases unmatched to any gene: 5. The CDR3 extends over 15 amino acids.

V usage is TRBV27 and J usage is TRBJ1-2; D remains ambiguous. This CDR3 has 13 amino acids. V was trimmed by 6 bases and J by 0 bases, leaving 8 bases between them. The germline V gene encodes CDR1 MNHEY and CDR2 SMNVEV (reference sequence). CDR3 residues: CASSSHPNYGYTF. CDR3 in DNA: TGTGCCAGCAGCAGTCATCCTAACTATGGCTACACCTTC.

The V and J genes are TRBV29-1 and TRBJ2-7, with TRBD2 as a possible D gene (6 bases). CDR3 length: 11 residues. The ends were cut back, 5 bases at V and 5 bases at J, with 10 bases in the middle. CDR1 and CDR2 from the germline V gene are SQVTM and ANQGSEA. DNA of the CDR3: TGCAGCGTTCTTAAGCGGGACGAGCAGTACTTC. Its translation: CSVLKRDEQYF.

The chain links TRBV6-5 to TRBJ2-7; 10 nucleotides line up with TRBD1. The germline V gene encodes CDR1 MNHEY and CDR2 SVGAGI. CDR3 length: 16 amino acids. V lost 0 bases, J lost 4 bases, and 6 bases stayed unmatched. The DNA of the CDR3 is TGTGCCAGCAGTTACTCTCTTGGACAGGGGGAGTACGAGCAGTACTTC. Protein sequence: CASSYSLGQGEYEQYF.

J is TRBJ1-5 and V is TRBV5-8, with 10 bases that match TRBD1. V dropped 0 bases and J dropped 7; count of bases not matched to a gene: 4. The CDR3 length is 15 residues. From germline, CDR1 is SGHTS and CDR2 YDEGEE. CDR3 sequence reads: CASSLGDRGGQPQHF. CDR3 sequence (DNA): TGTGCCAGCAGCTTGGGGGACAGGGGTGGGCAGCCCCAGCATTTT. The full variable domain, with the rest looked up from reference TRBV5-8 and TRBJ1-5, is EAGVTQSPTHLIKTRGQQATLRCSPISGHTSVYWYQQALGLGLQFLLWYDEGEERNRGNFPPRFSGRQFPNYSSELNVNALELEDSALYLCASSLGDRGGQPQHFGDGTRLSIL.

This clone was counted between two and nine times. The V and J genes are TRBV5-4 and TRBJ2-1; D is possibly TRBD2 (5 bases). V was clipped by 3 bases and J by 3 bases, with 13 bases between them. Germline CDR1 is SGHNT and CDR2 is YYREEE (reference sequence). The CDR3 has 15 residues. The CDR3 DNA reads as TGTGCCAGCAGCTCATCAGGAGGACTCTACAATGAGCAGTTCTTC. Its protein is CASSSSGGLYNEQFF.

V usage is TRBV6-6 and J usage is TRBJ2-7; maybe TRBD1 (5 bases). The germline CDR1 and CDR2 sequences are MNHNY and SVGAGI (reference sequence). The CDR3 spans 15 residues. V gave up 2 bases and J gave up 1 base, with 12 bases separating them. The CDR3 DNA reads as TGTGCCAGCAGTTACCCCACCACAGGTTCCTACGAGCAGTACTTC. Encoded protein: CASSYPTTGSYEQYF.

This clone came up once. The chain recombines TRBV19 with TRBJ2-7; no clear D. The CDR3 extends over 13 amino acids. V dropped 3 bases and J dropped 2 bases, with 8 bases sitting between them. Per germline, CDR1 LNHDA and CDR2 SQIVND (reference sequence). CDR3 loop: CASSIGQAYEQYF. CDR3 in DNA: TGTGCCAGTAGTATTGGGCAGGCCTACGAGCAGTACTTC.

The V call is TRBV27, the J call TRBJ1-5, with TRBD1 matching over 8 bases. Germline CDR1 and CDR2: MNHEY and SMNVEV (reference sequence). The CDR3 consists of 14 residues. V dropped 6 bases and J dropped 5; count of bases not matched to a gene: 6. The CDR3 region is CASSQDRAYQPQHF. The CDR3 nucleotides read TGTGCCAGCAGCCAGGACAGGGCTTATCAGCCCCAGCATTTT.

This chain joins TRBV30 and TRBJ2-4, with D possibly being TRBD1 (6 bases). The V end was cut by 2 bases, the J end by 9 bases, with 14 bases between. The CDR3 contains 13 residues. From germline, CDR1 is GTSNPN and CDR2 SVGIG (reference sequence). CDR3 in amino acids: CAWSQQGAGIQYF. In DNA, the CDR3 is TGTGCCTGGAGTCAACAGGGAGCAGGCATTCAGTACTTC.

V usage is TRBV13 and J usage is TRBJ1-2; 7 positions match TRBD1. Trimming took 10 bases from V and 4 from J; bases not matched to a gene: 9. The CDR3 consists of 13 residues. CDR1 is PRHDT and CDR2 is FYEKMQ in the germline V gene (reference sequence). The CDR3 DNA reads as TGTGCCATCGACAGGGCGAGTCTCTATGGCTACACCTTC. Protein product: CAIDRASLYGYTF.

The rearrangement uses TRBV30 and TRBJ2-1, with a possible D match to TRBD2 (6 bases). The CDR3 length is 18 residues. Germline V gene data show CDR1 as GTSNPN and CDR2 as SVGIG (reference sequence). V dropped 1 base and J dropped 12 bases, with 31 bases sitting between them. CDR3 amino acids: CAWSGGENSGHNTMRQFF. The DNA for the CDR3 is TGTGCCTGGAGTGGCGGTGAAAATAGCGGCCATAATACAATGAGGCAGTTCTTC.